This entry is about one T cell receptor (beta chain). Authors' data handling: Amplifying reference gene primers gave estimates of nucleated cell counts. This table comes from immunoSEQ multiplex PCR, and its TCRdb copy is limited to in-frame clones, with some not included. D and trimming come from the DNA, and the V and J calls and clone size come from that table. Of 150,000 or so clones in the sample, about nine tenths were seen once. This entry is derived from a study of blood T cell repertoires in COVID-19. Germline CDR1 and CDR2: SGDLS and YYNGEE. This CDR3 is 16 amino acids long. V gave up 1 base and J gave up 0 bases, with 11 bases separating them.

V is TRBV9 and J is TRBJ2-1; the D is unclear. This TCR came from a man between 60 and 75 years old with acute or convalescent COVID-19. Sequenced input: peripheral blood. The CDR3 sequence: CASSVTLESSYNEQFF. The CDR3 region has the DNA TGTGCCAGCAGCGTAACCCTAGAGAGCTCCTACAATGAGCAGTTCTTC. Complete variable domain (other parts from reference TRBV9 and TRBJ2-1): DSGVTQTPKHLITATGQRVTLRCSPRSGDLSVYWYQQSLDQGLQFLIQYYNGEERAKGNILERFSAQQFPDLHSELNLSSLELGDSALYFCASSVTLESSYNEQFFGPGTRLTVL.